This T cell receptor beta chain was documented in a study of vaccination and CD4 T cells after COVID-19. On the study more broadly: The peptides that stimulated the cells were overlapping spike peptides from SARS-CoV-2, HCoV-NL63, HCoV-OC43 and HCoV-229E.

Sequenced with the Oncomine TCR Beta short-read assay was DNA taken from cultured CD4+ T cells. MiXCR was run by TCRdb on the PCR reads, yielding one entry per CDR3 protein. The sample lists around 9,000 distinct CDR3 sequences; 55% to 65% were seen once. The CDR3 sequence is 18 residues long. In the case of this clonotype: Its antigen remains unknown.

Treatment indicated: approximately 9-day PBMC culture with coronavirus spike peptide pools or control peptides (ViraFEST assay). This chain joins TRBV21-1 and TRBJ2-7; TRBD2, as called in the table, went unchecked against the DNA. TRBV21-1 is a known pseudogene. The receptor comes from a human donor who had recovered from COVID-19. The sequencing input was CD4+ T cells from blood, cultured in vitro. Written as DNA, the CDR3 is TGTGCCAGCACCTCCGAGGGTGGACTAGCGTACAGCACCTACGAGCAGTACTTC. It specifies CASTSEGGLAYSTYEQYF.